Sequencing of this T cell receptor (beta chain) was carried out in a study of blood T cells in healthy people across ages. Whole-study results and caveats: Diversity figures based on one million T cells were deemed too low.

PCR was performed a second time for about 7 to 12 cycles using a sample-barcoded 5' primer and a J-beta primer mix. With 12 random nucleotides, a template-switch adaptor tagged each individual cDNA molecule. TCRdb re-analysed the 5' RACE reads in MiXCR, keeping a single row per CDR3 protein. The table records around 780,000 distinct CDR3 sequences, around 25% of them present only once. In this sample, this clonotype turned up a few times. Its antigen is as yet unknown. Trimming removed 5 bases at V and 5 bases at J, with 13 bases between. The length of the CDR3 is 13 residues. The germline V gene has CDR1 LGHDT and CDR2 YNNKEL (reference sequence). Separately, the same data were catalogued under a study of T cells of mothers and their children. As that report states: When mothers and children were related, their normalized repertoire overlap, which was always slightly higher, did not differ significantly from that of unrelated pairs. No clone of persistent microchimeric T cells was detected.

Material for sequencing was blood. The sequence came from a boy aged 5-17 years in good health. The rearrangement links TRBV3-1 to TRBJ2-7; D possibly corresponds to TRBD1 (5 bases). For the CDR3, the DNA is TGTGCCAGCAGCTGGACCCTGACAGACGAGCAGTACTTC. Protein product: CASSWTLTDEQYF.